The sequence of this TCR beta chain was determined in a study of blood T cell repertoires in COVID-19 (dated by TCRdb to the early 2020s). Context from the whole study: Samples covering the acute and convalescent phases of COVID-19 were provided by collaborators in the United States, Italy and Spain. The samples were drawn from the first 160 participants of the ongoing ImmuneRACE study and from over a thousand subjects provided by 6 global collaborators. Where HLA class I and class II types were available, the types were taken from metadata supplied by the sample provider, not from assay-based typing. Subjects who had been exposed to COVID-19, were actively infected with it, or had recovered from it provided the deeply sampled blood TCRbeta repertoires that made up the dataset. The material from the prospective study consisted of cDNA or gDNA derived from T cells, B-cell-depleted T cells, or PBMCs. Nearly every sample came with metadata listing a de-identified subject ID, COVID-19 status, age in years and sex. A freely available public database, intended as a resource for researchers studying the immune response to SARS-CoV-2, is where the repertoires were released.

Paper-wide results and their limitations: The amount of clinical and demographic metadata varied by source and participant and was provided uncurated.

Trimming removed 5 bases from V and 5 bases from J; the gene matches leave 11 bases unexplained. From a lookup of the germline V gene, CDR1 and CDR2 are ENHRY and SYGVKD. Reading from cysteine to phenylalanine, the CDR3 counts 15 amino acids. The retained sequence is limited to the CDR3, 45 bases, with the frame set at the first base. TCRbeta CDR3 regions were amplified from genomic DNA using the immunoSEQ Assay, a bias-controlled multiplex PCR. Turning to the authors' computational methods: The number of nucleated cells in each sample was estimated by amplification of reference gene primers within the assay. To quantify the absolute abundance of each unique TCRbeta CDR3 rearrangement, sequence reads were collapsed and filtered. For each sample, productive Simpson clonality was calculated as the square root of Simpson's diversity index across productive rearrangements. This immuneACCESS table, as held by TCRdb, lists in-frame sequences with V and J called but not all clones. Of the missing ones, under half trace to an unresolved V gene in checked studies; the others have no known cause. That table supplies the V and J calls and clone size; D and trimming were determined from the DNA. Counted in this sample were approximately 200,000 clones; roughly 80% of them appeared once. The top ten hold approximately 5.9% of the sample.

At one collaborating source in Seattle, patients were enrolled during active infection and were followed longitudinally through the course of disease. Each collaborating institution followed its own protocols to collect whole blood in K2EDTA tubes. For TCRbeta analysis, collaborator samples were shipped as frozen whole blood, as isolated PBMCs, or as DNA extracted from either sample type. With respect to this clone: What antigen it recognizes has not been identified. No base-level quality is on record; no much larger clone is a single base apart.

The V and J genes are TRBV10-3 and TRBJ2-5; 7 bases in the middle match TRBD1. This receptor was taken from a woman aged 35 to 49 with COVID-19, enrolled during active disease. Sequencing was carried out using peripheral blood. The CDR3 region: CAISSTTGIEETQYF. In nucleotides, the sequence is TGTGCCATCAGTAGTACGACAGGGATTGAGGAGACCCAGTACTTC.